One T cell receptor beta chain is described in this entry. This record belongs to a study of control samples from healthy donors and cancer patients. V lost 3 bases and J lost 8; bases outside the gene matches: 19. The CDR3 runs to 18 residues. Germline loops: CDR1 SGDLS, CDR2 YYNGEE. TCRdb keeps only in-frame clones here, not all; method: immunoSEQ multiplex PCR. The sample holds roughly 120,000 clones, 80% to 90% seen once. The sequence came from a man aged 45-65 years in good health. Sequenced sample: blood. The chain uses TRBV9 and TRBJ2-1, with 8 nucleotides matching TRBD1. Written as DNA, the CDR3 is TGTGCCAGCAGCGCCCAGCCCCCGGACAGGGTAAGGTTCTATGAGCAGTTCTTC. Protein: CASSAQPPDRVRFYEQFF. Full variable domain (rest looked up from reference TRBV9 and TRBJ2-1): DSGVTQTPKHLITATGQRVTLRCSPRSGDLSVYWYQQSLDQGLQFLIQYYNGEERAKGNILERFSAQQFPDLHSELNLSSLELGDSALYFCASSAQPPDRVRFYEQFFGPGTRLTVL.